The clone carrying this T cell receptor (beta chain) was observed at least ten times. Its specificity is unknown. This specimen comes from a study of CD8 T cells in ankylosing spondylitis. CDR3 length: 14 amino acids. The germline gives CDR1 MDHEN, CDR2 SYDVKM. V was trimmed by 7 bases and J by 5 bases, leaving 14 bases between them. Regarding the study as a whole: Characteristic of ankylosing spondylitis blood, it appeared, was a TCR beta motif comprising about eight highly homologous variants. Within matched ankylosing spondylitis synovial fluid, disease-linked clones were reportedly significantly enriched.

5'-RACE, quantitative and with molecular barcodes, yielded the TCR beta libraries. TCRdb used MiXCR to reprocess the 5' RACE reads, holding one entry per CDR3 protein. The sample records about 250,000 distinct CDR3 sequences, more than 9% being singletons. V is TRBV28 and J is TRBJ2-2, with a tentative D call TRBD2 (5 bases). Sequenced sample: blood, either unsorted or a sorted T cell fraction (not recorded which). The receptor's source is a male donor with ankylosing spondylitis or in good health (not recorded which). CDR3 sequence (DNA): TGTGCCAGCATCCAAAGGTCGGGGACCGGGGAGCTGTTTTTT. This translates into CASIQRSGTGELFF.